The TCR beta chain described here comes from a study of blood T cells in healthy people across ages. It was with a sample-barcoded 5' primer and a J-beta primer mix that a second PCR of about 6 to 11 cycles was run. TCRdb used MiXCR to reprocess the 5' RACE reads, holding one entry per CDR3 protein. Among about 620,000 distinct CDR3 sequences, around 52% were seen once, and the ten largest hold about 13%. Note on this clonotype: Its ends do not fully match the called genes, so a read error is possible.

Per germline, CDR1 MDHEN and CDR2 SYDVKM. CDR3 size: 16 residues. The clonotype comes from a woman over 75 in good health. The source material was blood. This rearrangement joins TRBV28 to TRBJ2-1; 10 nucleotides align to TRBD1. The CDR3 bases are TGTGCCGGCAGTACAACTGGACAGGGGGGCTACAATGAGCAGTTCTTC. It is translated as CAGSTTGQGGYNEQFF.